This is a list of T cell receptor beta chains from one sample in a study of blood T cell repertoires in COVID-19. The assay was immunoSEQ multiplex PCR, and TCRdb's table has in-frame clones only and misses some. The data contain approximately 150,000 clones, 65% to 85% of them seen just once; the ten biggest clones take up 11%. Sequencing was performed on peripheral blood. All receptors derive from a man aged 60-69 years with active or convalescent COVID-19. Each CDR3 is given with its conserved first and last residue. A D gene is named only where the DNA matches it firmly. Clone size is stated in some rows and not others, as once, few, many or a class when expanded.

v_call	j_call	d_call	clone_size	cdr3_aa	cdr3_nt
TRBV5-4	TRBJ2-5	TRBD2	.	CASSLALGGLETQYF	TGTGCCAGCAGCTTGGCCCTGGGAGGGTTAGAGACCCAGTACTTC
TRBV3-1/TRBV3-2	TRBJ1-1	TRBD1	.	CASSSPANTGVPEAFF	TGTGCCAGCAGCTCCCCCGCGAATACAGGGGTCCCTGAAGCTTTCTTT
TRBV6-5	TRBJ1-1	TRBD1	.	CASINRGKANTEAFF	TGTGCCAGCATCAACAGGGGGAAGGCGAACACTGAAGCTTTCTTT
TRBV5-1	TRBJ2-6	.	.	CASSLGDMVPGANVLTF	TGCGCCAGCAGCTTGGGAGATATGGTGCCTGGGGCCAACGTCCTGACTTTC
TRBV11-2	TRBJ2-3	.	.	CASSYSLSGVLGTDTQYF	TGTGCCAGCAGCTACTCCCTTTCGGGGGTGTTGGGCACAGATACGCAGTATTTT
TRBV28	TRBJ2-3	TRBD2	.	CASSVTSDADTQYF	TGTGCCAGCAGTGTGACTAGCGATGCAGATACGCAGTATTTT
TRBV11-1	TRBJ1-2	TRBD1	.	CASSSTGGADGYTF	TGTGCCAGCAGCTCGACAGGGGGCGCAGATGGCTACACCTTC
TRBV4-1	TRBJ1-2	.	.	CASSLQTEQTYGYTF	TGCGCCAGCAGCCTCCAGACAGAGCAAACGTATGGCTACACCTTC
TRBV7-2	TRBJ2-2	TRBD2	.	CASSSGLAGDNRELFF	TGTGCCAGCAGCTCGGGACTAGCGGGGGACAATAGGGAGCTGTTTTTT
TRBV9	TRBJ1-4	.	.	CASSVGVKIGGPANEKLFF	TGTGCCAGCAGCGTAGGGGTGAAGATTGGGGGCCCAGCTAATGAAAAACTGTTTTTT
TRBV6-6	TRBJ2-1	TRBD1	.	CASSYREGGLDEQFF	TGTGCCAGCAGTTACCGTGAAGGGGGCCTCGATGAGCAGTTCTTC
TRBV3-1/TRBV3-2	TRBJ1-5	TRBD1	.	CASSQGQGQQPQHF	TGTGCCAGCAGCCAAGGACAGGGCCAGCAGCCCCAGCATTTT
TRBV5-1	TRBJ1-1	.	.	CASSLAGGPGRKNTEAFF	TGCGCCAGCAGCTTGGCGGGAGGGCCGGGGAGAAAGAACACTGAAGCTTTCTTT
TRBV9	TRBJ2-1	TRBD2	.	CASSIYSGLGYNEQFF	TGTGCCAGCAGCATATATAGCGGGCTGGGTTACAATGAGCAGTTCTTC
TRBV6-5	TRBJ1-4	TRBD1	once	CASSGGGAGNEKLFF	TGTGCCAGCAGCGGAGGGGGCGCGGGTAATGAAAAACTGTTTTTT
TRBV23-1	TRBJ1-2	TRBD1	.	CASSQSSWGRGETNYGYTF	TGCGCCAGCAGTCAATCGTCGTGGGGCAGGGGGGAAACTAACTATGGCTACACCTTC
TRBV5-1	TRBJ2-7	TRBD1	.	CASSARQGRSYEQYF	TGCGCCAGCAGCGCCCGACAGGGGAGGTCCTACGAGCAGTACTTC
TRBV27	TRBJ1-5	.	.	CASRKGRFGQPQHF	TGTGCCAGCAGAAAGGGGCGGTTTGGACAGCCCCAGCATTTT
TRBV7-6	TRBJ2-3	TRBD2	.	CASSLLGGRSTDTQYF	TGTGCCAGCAGCTTATTAGGCGGGAGGTCCACAGATACGCAGTATTTT
TRBV5-6	TRBJ1-5	TRBD1	.	CASSWGQGRQPQHF	TGTGCCAGCAGCTGGGGACAGGGCCGGCAGCCCCAGCATTTT
TRBV10-3	TRBJ1-5	.	.	CAISESGVEGMYQPQHF	TGTGCCATCAGTGAGTCGGGGGTGGAGGGGATGTATCAGCCCCAGCATTTT
TRBV4-2	TRBJ1-3	TRBD1	.	CASSQLLGDSTGNTIYF	TGTGCCAGCAGCCAACTCCTAGGGGACAGTACTGGAAACACCATATATTTT
TRBV10-3	TRBJ2-1	TRBD2	.	CATSGTSGTSSYNEQFF	TGTGCCACCTCCGGGACTAGCGGGACTAGCTCCTACAATGAGCAGTTCTTC
TRBV7-3	TRBJ2-1	.	.	CASSNLGGYNEQFF	TGTGCCAGCAGCAACCTGGGGGGTTACAATGAGCAGTTCTTC
TRBV24-1	TRBJ2-1	TRBD2	.	CATSDPLPAGSSYNEQFF	TGTGCCACCAGTGATCCCCTCCCAGCGGGAAGCTCCTACAATGAGCAGTTCTTC
TRBV3-1/TRBV3-2	TRBJ2-3	.	.	CASSQDRGDTQYF	TGTGCCAGCAGCCAAGATCGGGGGGATACGCAGTATTTT
TRBV28	TRBJ1-1	TRBD1	.	CASSTGTANTNEAFF	TGTGCCAGCAGCACTGGGACAGCGAATACCAATGAAGCTTTCTTT
TRBV6-5	TRBJ1-2	TRBD1	few	CASRGTGSNYGYTF	TGTGCCAGCAGGGGGACAGGGAGTAACTATGGCTACACCTTC
TRBV5-1	TRBJ1-2	.	few	CASSSGQFVYGYTF	TGCGCCAGCAGCTCCGGACAGTTTGTCTATGGCTACACCTTC
TRBV2	TRBJ1-2	.	.	CARSLTGNDYGYTF	TGTGCCAGATCCCTGACAGGCAACGACTATGGCTACACCTTC
TRBV28	TRBJ1-2	TRBD1	.	CASSAQGVANYGYTF	TGTGCCAGCAGTGCGCAGGGGGTAGCTAACTATGGCTACACCTTC
TRBV7-9	TRBJ2-7	.	once	CASSGRSYEQYF	TGTGCCAGCAGCGGGCGCTCCTACGAGCAGTACTTC
TRBV29-1	TRBJ2-1	TRBD2	.	CSVATSGDFSYNEQFF	TGCAGCGTCGCTACTAGCGGGGACTTCTCCTACAATGAGCAGTTCTTC
TRBV5-1	TRBJ2-4	TRBD1	.	CASSVPQGAEAKNIQYF	TGCGCCAGCAGCGTCCCTCAGGGGGCAGAGGCCAAAAACATTCAGTACTTC
TRBV13	TRBJ2-2	TRBD2	.	CASSPSSGGDTGELFF	TGTGCCAGCAGCCCCTCTAGCGGGGGGGACACCGGGGAGCTGTTTTTT
TRBV27	TRBJ1-6	TRBD1	.	CASSPKPGQGRDSPLHF	TGTGCCAGCAGTCCCAAGCCGGGACAGGGGAGGGATTCACCCCTCCACTTT
TRBV3-1/TRBV3-2	TRBJ2-1	TRBD2	.	CASGTSGSLYEQFF	TGTGCCAGCGGGACTAGCGGGAGCCTCTATGAGCAGTTCTTC
TRBV3-1/TRBV3-2	TRBJ2-1	.	.	CASSQDSGVHNEQFF	TGTGCCAGCAGCCAAGATTCGGGAGTACACAATGAGCAGTTCTTC
TRBV2	TRBJ2-5	.	.	CASYRWGQYEYF	TGTGCCAGCTACCGTTGGGGACAATACGAGTACTTC
TRBV6-5	TRBJ2-5	TRBD1	few	CASSYSGDRVGKTQYF	TGTGCCAGCAGTTACTCGGGGGACAGGGTGGGGAAGACCCAGTACTTC
TRBV6-6	TRBJ2-5	.	.	CASSYWEDQYF	TGTGCCAGCAGTTATTGGGAGGACCAGTACTTC
TRBV9	TRBJ1-2	.	few	CASSPTSNYGYTF	TGTGCCAGCAGCCCAACAAGTAACTATGGCTACACCTTC
TRBV27	TRBJ2-1	.	.	CASSPTVRQHNEQFF	TGTGCCAGCAGTCCCACCGTGCGGCAGCACAATGAGCAGTTCTTC
TRBV6-1	TRBJ1-5	.	.	CASSEQGGQPQHF	TGTGCCAGCAGTGAACAGGGAGGTCAGCCCCAGCATTTT